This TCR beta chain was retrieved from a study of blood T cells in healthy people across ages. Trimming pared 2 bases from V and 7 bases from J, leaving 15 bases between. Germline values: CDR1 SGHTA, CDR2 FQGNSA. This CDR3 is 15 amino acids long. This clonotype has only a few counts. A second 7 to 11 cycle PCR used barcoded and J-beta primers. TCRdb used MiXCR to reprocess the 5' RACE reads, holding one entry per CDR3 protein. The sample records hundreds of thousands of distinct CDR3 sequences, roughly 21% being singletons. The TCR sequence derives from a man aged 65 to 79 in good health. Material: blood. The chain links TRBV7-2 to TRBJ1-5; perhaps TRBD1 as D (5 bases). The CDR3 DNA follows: TGTGCCAGCAGCTTATTCTCGGGGGTCGGGCAGCCCCAGCATTTT. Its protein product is CASSLFSGVGQPQHF. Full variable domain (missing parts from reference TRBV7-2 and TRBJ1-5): GAGVSQSPSNKVTEKGKDVELRCDPISGHTALYWYRQSLGQGLEFLIYFQGNSAPDKSGLPSDRFSAERTGGSVSTLTIQRTQQEDSAVYLCASSLFSGVGQPQHFGDGTRLSIL.